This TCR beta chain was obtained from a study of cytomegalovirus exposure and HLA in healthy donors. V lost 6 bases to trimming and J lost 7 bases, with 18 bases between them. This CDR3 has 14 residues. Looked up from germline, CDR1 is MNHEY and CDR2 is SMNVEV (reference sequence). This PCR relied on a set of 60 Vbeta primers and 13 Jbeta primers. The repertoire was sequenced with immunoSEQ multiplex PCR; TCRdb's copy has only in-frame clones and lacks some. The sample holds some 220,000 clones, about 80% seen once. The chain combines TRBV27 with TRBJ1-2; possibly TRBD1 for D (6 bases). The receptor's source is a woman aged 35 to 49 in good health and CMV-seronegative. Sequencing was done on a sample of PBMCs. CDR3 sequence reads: CASRPSGGPVGYTF. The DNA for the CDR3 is TGTGCCAGCAGGCCGTCGGGGGGGCCCGTTGGCTACACCTTC.